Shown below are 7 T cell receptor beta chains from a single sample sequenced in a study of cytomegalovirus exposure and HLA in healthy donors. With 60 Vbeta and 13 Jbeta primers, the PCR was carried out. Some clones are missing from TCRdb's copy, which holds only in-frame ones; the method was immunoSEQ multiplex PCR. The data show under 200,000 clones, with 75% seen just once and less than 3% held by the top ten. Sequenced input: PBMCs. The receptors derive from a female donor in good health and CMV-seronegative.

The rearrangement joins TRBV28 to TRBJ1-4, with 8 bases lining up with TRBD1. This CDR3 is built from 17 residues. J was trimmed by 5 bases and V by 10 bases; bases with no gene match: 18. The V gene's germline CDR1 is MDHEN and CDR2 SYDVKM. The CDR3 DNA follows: TGTGCCACCACCGACAGGGGCCTTGGCGAACAAAATGAAAAACTGTTTTTT. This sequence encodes CATTDRGLGEQNEKLFF. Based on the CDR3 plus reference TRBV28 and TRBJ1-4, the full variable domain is DVKVTQSSRYLVKRTGEKVFLECVQDMDHENMFWYRQDPGLGLRLIYFSYDVKMKEKGDIPEGYSVSREKKERFSLILESASTNQTSMYLCATTDRGLGEQNEKLFFGSGTQLSVL.

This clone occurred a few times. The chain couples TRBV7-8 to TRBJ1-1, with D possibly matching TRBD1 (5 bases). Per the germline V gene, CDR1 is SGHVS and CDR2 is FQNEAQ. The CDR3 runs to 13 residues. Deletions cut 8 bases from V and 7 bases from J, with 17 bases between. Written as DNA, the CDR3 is TGTGCCAGCGGAGGAGGTTGGAGGGGTGAAGCTTTCTTT. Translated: CASGGGWRGEAFF.

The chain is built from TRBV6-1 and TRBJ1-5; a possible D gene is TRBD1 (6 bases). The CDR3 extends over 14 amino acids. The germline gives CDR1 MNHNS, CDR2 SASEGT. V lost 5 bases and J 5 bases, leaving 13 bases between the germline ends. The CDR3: CASSPQGIHQPQHF. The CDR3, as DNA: TGTGCCAGCAGTCCACAGGGAATACATCAGCCCCAGCATTTT.

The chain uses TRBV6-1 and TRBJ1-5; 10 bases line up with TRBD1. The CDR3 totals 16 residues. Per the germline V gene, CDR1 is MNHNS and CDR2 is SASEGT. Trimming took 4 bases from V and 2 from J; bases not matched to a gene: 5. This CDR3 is CASSGQGAGRNQPQHF. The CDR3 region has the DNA TGTGCCAGCAGTGGACAGGGGGCGGGCCGCAATCAGCCCCAGCATTTT.

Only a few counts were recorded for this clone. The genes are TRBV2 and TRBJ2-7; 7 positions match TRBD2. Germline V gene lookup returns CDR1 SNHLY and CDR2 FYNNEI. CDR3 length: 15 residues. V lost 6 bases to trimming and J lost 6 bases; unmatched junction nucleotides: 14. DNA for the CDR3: TGTGCCAGCAGGAAGGGAGGGCAAGGGGCCGCCGAGCAGTACTTC. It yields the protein CASRKGGQGAAEQYF.

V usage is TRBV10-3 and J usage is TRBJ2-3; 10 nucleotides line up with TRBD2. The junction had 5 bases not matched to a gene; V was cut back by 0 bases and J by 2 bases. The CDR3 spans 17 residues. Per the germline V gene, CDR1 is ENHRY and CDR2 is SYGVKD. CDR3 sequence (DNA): TGTGCCATCAGTGAGTCGGTAGCGGGGGGTCCCACAGATACGCAGTATTTT. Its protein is CAISESVAGGPTDTQYF.

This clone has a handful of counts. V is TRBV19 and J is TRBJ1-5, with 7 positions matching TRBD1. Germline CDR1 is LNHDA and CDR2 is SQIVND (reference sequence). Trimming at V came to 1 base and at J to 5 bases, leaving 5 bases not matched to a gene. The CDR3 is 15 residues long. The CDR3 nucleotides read TGTGCCAGTAGTATAGGTACAGGGGAAGATCAGCCCCAGCATTTT. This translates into CASSIGTGEDQPQHF.